Listed below are T cell receptor beta chains from one sample, sequenced in a study of T cell changes during pregnancy in multiple sclerosis. Assay used: immunoSEQ multiplex PCR; TCRdb lists only in-frame clones, some missing. The sample contains 70,000 to 95,000 clones, 85% to 95% of which appear only once. The sample was peripheral blood, taken in the first trimester of pregnancy. The receptors come from a female donor with multiple sclerosis, enrolled in a pregnancy study. Both conserved end residues are part of each CDR3. Each record gives: CDR3 length, D gene, J gene, V gene, CDR3 protein. A D gene is named only where the DNA matches it firmly.

13 . TRBJ2-1 TRBV9 CASSVQTDNEQFF
16 . TRBJ2-3 TRBV25-1 CASSQSLHSSTDTQYF
14 . TRBJ2-7 TRBV30 CAWSNRGRKYEQYF
15 . TRBJ2-7 TRBV7-2 CASSLPGLSSYEQYF
14 . TRBJ1-4 TRBV2 CASRGDLSHEKLFF
17 TRBD1 TRBJ2-7 TRBV18 CASSLNSRPGGSYEQYF
15 TRBD1 TRBJ1-1 TRBV6-1 CASNIRDRENTEAFF
15 . TRBJ2-6 TRBV6-4 CASSLGGNGANVLTF
15 . TRBJ1-4 TRBV13 CASRRLAGANEKLFF
16 . TRBJ1-6 TRBV7-2 CASRLRLLSYNSPLHF
16 . TRBJ1-3 TRBV9 CASSPGRGSLGNTIYF
14 . TRBJ2-1 TRBV6-5 CASSYPHRGNEQFF